The rows below give T cell receptor beta chains drawn from one sample of a study of cytomegalovirus exposure and HLA in healthy donors. The protocol was immunoSEQ multiplex PCR, while the TCRdb copy is restricted to in-frame clones and leaves out a portion. The table shows about 170,000 clones, with roughly 81% occurring only once. The source material was PBMCs. The receptor source for this set is a man aged 18 to 29 in good health and CMV-seropositive. Both conserved end residues are part of each CDR3. Fields, in order: J gene, clone size, D gene, V gene, CDR3 DNA, CDR3 protein. The D gene is left open where the match is weak. A clone size is listed for some rows: how often the clone was seen (once, few, many), or a class if it is expanded.

TRBJ1-4,few,TRBD1,TRBV10-3,TGTGCCATCAGTGAATCTGGACAGGGTGGAGAAAAACTGTTTTTT,CAISESGQGGEKLFF
TRBJ1-2,-,-,TRBV6-6,TGTGCCAGCAGTCGCGTAGTGCGTACCTATGGCTACACCTTC,CASSRVVRTYGYTF
TRBJ1-1,-,-,TRBV19,TGTGCCAGTAGTATACAAAACACTGAAGCTTTCTTT,CASSIQNTEAFF
TRBJ1-2,once,TRBD1,TRBV6-5,TGTGCCAGCAGTTACGGAACGGGACAGGGTTTTTATGGCTACACCTTC,CASSYGTGQGFYGYTF
TRBJ1-2,-,-,TRBV14,TGTGCCAGCAGCCAGGGCAGGGCTTATGGCTACACCTTC,CASSQGRAYGYTF
TRBJ1-1,-,-,TRBV5-6,TGTGCCAGCAGCCTGGGCCGCAGGGCCGAAGCTTTCTTT,CASSLGRRAEAFF
TRBJ2-5,-,TRBD1,TRBV5-1,TGCGCCAGCCGGGAGACAGGGGCGGGAGAGACCCAGTACTTC,CASRETGAGETQYF
TRBJ2-3,once,-,TRBV14,TGTGCCAGCAGCCACGGACTTAACACAGATACGCAGTATTTT,CASSHGLNTDTQYF
TRBJ2-1,-,-,TRBV4-3,TGCGCCAGCAGCCAAGGAGGGGCGGGGTCGGGTGAGCAGTTCTTC,CASSQGGAGSGEQFF
TRBJ2-2,-,TRBD1,TRBV5-1,TGCGCCAGCAGCCCTGGGGACAGCAACACCGGGGAGCTGTTTTTT,CASSPGDSNTGELFF
TRBJ2-7,once,-,TRBV13,TGTGCCAGCAGCTTAGGCGGGTCGCCCTACGAGCAGTACTTC,CASSLGGSPYEQYF
TRBJ1-1,-,-,TRBV29-1,TGCAGCGTGTACAGGGATTCGAACACTGAAGCTTTCTTT,CSVYRDSNTEAFF
TRBJ2-7,once,-,TRBV5-4,TGTGCCAGCAGCTTGCGGGGGGCCCCCTACGAGCAGTACTTC,CASSLRGAPYEQYF
TRBJ1-6,-,-,TRBV6-6,TGTGCCAGCAGTTACAGTACAGGGAAAGGCTCACCCCTCCACTTT,CASSYSTGKGSPLHF
TRBJ1-3,-,-,TRBV12-5,TGTGCTAGTGGTTTGGTACAGGTGGGCACCATATATTTT,CASGLVQVGTIYF
TRBJ2-5,-,TRBD2,TRBV10-3,TGTGCCATCAGTGATAGAGTAGCGGGGTCACAAGAGGCCCAGTACTTC,CAISDRVAGSQEAQYF
TRBJ2-3,-,TRBD2,TRBV7-9,TGTGCCAGCAGCTTAGTGACTAGCGGGGGGGAAAGCACAGATACGCAGTATTTT,CASSLVTSGGESTDTQYF
TRBJ2-3,-,-,TRBV6-1,TGTGCCAGCAGTGACGAGGTTCCCCCAGATACGCAGTATTTT,CASSDEVPPDTQYF
TRBJ1-1,-,TRBD1,TRBV11-2,TGTGCCAGCAGATACGATAGACAGGGAGCAACTGAAGCTTTCTTT,CASRYDRQGATEAFF
TRBJ1-5,-,-,TRBV9,TGTGCCAGCAGCGCCAGGGCCGATAATCAGCCCCAGCATTTT,CASSARADNQPQHF
TRBJ1-4,-,TRBD1,TRBV18,TGTGCCAGCTCTCGGGAGACAGGGGGAAATGAAAAACTGTTTTTT,CASSRETGGNEKLFF
TRBJ2-1,-,TRBD2,TRBV18,TGTGCCAGCTCACCGACTAAAGAGGCGGGGGGCTACAATGAGCAGTTCTTC,CASSPTKEAGGYNEQFF
TRBJ1-1,-,TRBD1,TRBV15,TGTGCCACCAGCCGCGGGGACAGTGAAGCTTTCTTT,CATSRGDSEAFF
TRBJ2-1,-,TRBD2,TRBV7-3,TGTGCCAGCAGCCCTCATAGCGGGGGGGCCTATGAGCAGTTCTTC,CASSPHSGGAYEQFF
TRBJ1-2,-,TRBD1,TRBV29-1,TGCAGCGTTGAAGACCCTAACAGGGGGCGCGAGTACACCTTC,CSVEDPNRGREYTF
TRBJ2-3,-,-,TRBV27,TGTGCCAGCAGAAAAGGACTTCTCACAGATACGCAGTATTTT,CASRKGLLTDTQYF
TRBJ1-2,-,-,TRBV4-1,TGCGCCAGCAGCCCGAGAGAAAACTATGGCTACACCTTC,CASSPRENYGYTF
TRBJ1-6,few,-,TRBV9,TGTGCCAGCAAGGGCAGGGGAGAATCCTATAATTCACCCCTCCACTTT,CASKGRGESYNSPLHF
TRBJ2-7,few,-,TRBV11-3,TGTGCCAGCAGCTTAAGCTTCATCTCCTACGAGCAGTACTTC,CASSLSFISYEQYF
TRBJ1-2,few,TRBD1,TRBV6-5,TGTGCCAGCAGTTGGGGACAGGGGATTAACTATGGCTACACCTTC,CASSWGQGINYGYTF
TRBJ2-5,once,TRBD2,TRBV9,TGTGCCAGCAGCGTACAAACCGGGACTAGCGGGTTGGAAGAGACCCAGTACTTC,CASSVQTGTSGLEETQYF
TRBJ2-2,-,-,TRBV7-3,TGTGCCAGCAGCTTAAAAGGAGGGGGCCCCACCGGGGAGCTGTTTTTT,CASSLKGGGPTGELFF
TRBJ2-7,-,-,TRBV5-5,TGTGCCAGCAGCTTGCCGTCCTACGAGCAGTACTTC,CASSLPSYEQYF
TRBJ2-7,-,TRBD1,TRBV6-5,TGTGCCAGCAACCCGGGACAGGTAGTCCACGAGCAGTACTTC,CASNPGQVVHEQYF
TRBJ2-3,-,-,TRBV20-1,TGCAGTGCTACTCAGGTAGATACGCAGTATTTT,CSATQVDTQYF
TRBJ2-4,-,TRBD1,TRBV9,TGTGCCAGCAGCGTAGCCGGGACAGGGCCAAACATTCAGTACTTC,CASSVAGTGPNIQYF
TRBJ1-1,-,TRBD1,TRBV7-3,TGTGCCAGCAGCTCCCCAGGGGGCACTGAAGCTTTCTTT,CASSSPGGTEAFF
TRBJ1-3,-,-,TRBV19,TGTGCCAGTAGTCAATACAGGGCTGGAAACACCATATATTTT,CASSQYRAGNTIYF
TRBJ1-2,-,TRBD1,TRBV5-4,TGTGCCAGCAGCCCACCTGTTAATGAAGGGGGCGCCAGGGGTGGCTACACCTTC,CASSPPVNEGGARGGYTF
TRBJ1-5,-,-,TRBV27,TGTGCCAGCAGTTTAGTCGGGGAACAGCCCCAGCATTTT,CASSLVGEQPQHF
TRBJ1-1,-,TRBD1,TRBV6-1,TGTGCCAGTGGACAGGGGCACACTGAAGCTTTCTTT,CASGQGHTEAFF
TRBJ2-2,-,-,TRBV5-5,TGTGCCAGCAGCTTGCTGACGGGGGGCTCGAACACCGGGGAGCTGTTTTTT,CASSLLTGGSNTGELFF
TRBJ2-7,-,TRBD1,TRBV5-1,TGCGCCAGCAGCACCACAGGGGGCTCCTACGAGCAGTACTTC,CASSTTGGSYEQYF
TRBJ2-3,-,-,TRBV5-4,TGTGCCAGCAGCGCTCTAATCGGGGGCACAGATACGCAGTATTTT,CASSALIGGTDTQYF
TRBJ1-6,-,-,TRBV27,TGTGCCAGCTCGGGTTACGGGGGGGGTTCACCCCTCCACTTT,CASSGYGGGSPLHF
TRBJ2-2,-,-,TRBV21-1,TGTGCCAGCATCTTACTAGCGGGGGGCCCGTGGCATCGGGTCACCGGGGAGCTGTTTTTT,CASILLAGGPWHRVTGELFF
TRBJ2-5,-,TRBD2,TRBV7-2,TGTGCCAGCAGCCCCTGGACTAGCGGCTCCCAAGAGACCCAGTACTTC,CASSPWTSGSQETQYF
TRBJ2-2,-,TRBD2,TRBV11-3,TGTGCCAGCAGAAGGACTAGCGGGGGGAACACCGGGGAGCTGTTTTTT,CASRRTSGGNTGELFF
TRBJ2-1,-,-,TRBV6-6,TGTGCCAGCAGTCCCGGGGTCAATGAGCAGTTCTTC,CASSPGVNEQFF
TRBJ2-4,-,-,TRBV9,TGTGCCAGCAGCGTAGAATGGCGAGACAGAGTAGCCAAAAACATTCAGTACTTC,CASSVEWRDRVAKNIQYF
TRBJ2-3,once,TRBD1,TRBV5-4,TGTGCCAGCAGCATGGGGACAGGGGGCTCTAGCACAGATACGCAGTATTTT,CASSMGTGGSSTDTQYF
TRBJ1-5,once,TRBD1,TRBV15,TGTGCCACCAGCAGACTGACAGGGGAGAGCAATCAGCCCCAGCATTTT,CATSRLTGESNQPQHF
TRBJ2-2,-,TRBD2,TRBV9,TGTGCCAGCAGCGTAGGAGGGAGGCTAGCGGGGGGGCGAGGCACCGGGGAGCTGTTTTTT,CASSVGGRLAGGRGTGELFF
TRBJ1-1,once,-,TRBV6-1,TGTGCCAGCGGTAGGAACACTGAAGCTTTCTTT,CASGRNTEAFF
TRBJ2-7,-,TRBD1,TRBV30,TGTGCCTGGAGTAGGACAGGGGGCTACGAGCAGTACTTC,CAWSRTGGYEQYF
TRBJ1-4,-,TRBD1,TRBV27,TGTGCCAGCTGCCGGACAGGTGCGGCTGAAAAACTGTTTTTT,CASCRTGAAEKLFF
TRBJ2-4,-,TRBD2,TRBV29-1,TGCAGCGTTGAGGGGGGGGGTAAAAACAGTCAGTACTTC,CSVEGGGKNSQYF
TRBJ2-1,-,TRBD2,TRBV4-2,TGTGCCAGCAGCCAAGCCTCCGGGACTAGCGGACTCAATGAGCAGTTCTTC,CASSQASGTSGLNEQFF
TRBJ1-2,-,-,TRBV5-4,TGTGCCAGCAGCTTGCGCTGGACACCCTATGGCTACACCTTC,CASSLRWTPYGYTF
TRBJ2-7,-,-,TRBV7-9,TGTGCCAGCAGCCCTAGGCGGTCAGGGGGGGAGCAGTACTTC,CASSPRRSGGEQYF